Listed here are 25 T cell receptor beta chains from one sample, sequenced in a study of blood T cell repertoires in COVID-19. TCRdb keeps only in-frame clones here, not all; method: immunoSEQ multiplex PCR. The sample records about 250,000 clones, around 80% being singletons. The specimen was peripheral blood. These receptor sequences come from a human donor in a cohort sampled during active COVID-19.

This chain uses TRBV28 with TRBJ2-7, with TRBD1 as a possible D gene (5 bases). The CDR3 is made up of 14 amino acids. Per the germline V gene, CDR1 is MDHEN and CDR2 is SYDVKM. Trimming cost V 5 bases and J 3 bases, with 14 bases left between them. The CDR3 spells CASSQYRSLYEQYF. In DNA form, the CDR3 reads TGTGCCAGCAGTCAATACAGGAGTCTCTACGAGCAGTACTTC. Using reference TRBV28 and TRBJ2-7 for the parts outside the CDR3, the full variable domain is DVKVTQSSRYLVKRTGEKVFLECVQDMDHENMFWYRQDPGLGLRLIYFSYDVKMKEKGDIPEGYSVSREKKERFSLILESASTNQTSMYLCASSQYRSLYEQYFGPGTRLTVT.

The chain combines TRBV7-9 with TRBJ2-7, with 10 bases lining up with TRBD2. Germline V lookup: CDR1 SEHNR, CDR2 FQNEAQ (reference sequence). V lost 3 bases, J lost 0 bases, and 2 bases stayed unmatched. The CDR3 is 15 residues long. The CDR3, as DNA: TGTGCCAGCAGCTTTCCTAGCGGGAGCTCCTACGAGCAGTACTTC. Residues: CASSFPSGSSYEQYF. Together with reference TRBV7-9 and TRBJ2-7, the CDR3 gives the full variable domain: DTGVSQNPRHKITKRGQNVTFRCDPISEHNRLYWYRQTLGQGPEFLTYFQNEAQLEKSRLLSDRFSAERPKGSFSTLEIQRTEQGDSAMYLCASSFPSGSSYEQYFGPGTRLTVT.

The chain employs TRBV3-1 (or the pseudogene TRBV3-2) and TRBJ2-7; a possible D gene is TRBD1 (5 bases). Per the germline V gene, CDR1 is LGHDT and CDR2 is YNNKEL (reference sequence). CDR3 length equals 15 residues. V was pared by 2 bases and J by 6 bases, with 17 bases between. The chain's CDR3 is CASSQRGHLFAEQYF. The CDR3 DNA reads TGTGCCAGCAGCCAACGCGGACATCTTTTCGCCGAGCAGTACTTC.

The chain recombines TRBV15 with TRBJ1-1, with D possibly TRBD1 on 6 matching bases. The germline V gene encodes CDR1 LNHNV and CDR2 YYDKDF (reference sequence). Trimming cost V 5 bases and J 0 bases, with 16 bases left between them. The CDR3 totals 16 residues. CDR3 DNA: TGTGCCACCAGCCCCCACGCCGGGACACTGAACACTGAAGCTTTCTTT. It translates to CATSPHAGTLNTEAFF.

This clone appeared once. The CDR3 loop is CASSSGRGNTEAFF. CDR3 DNA: TGCGCCAGCAGCTCCGGGCGGGGAAATACTGAAGCTTTCTTT. The V and J genes are TRBV5-1 and TRBJ1-1; no reliable D call. Germline V gene lookup returns CDR1 SGHRS and CDR2 YFSETQ. There are 14 residues in the CDR3. V lost 3 bases and J 5 bases, leaving 14 bases between the germline ends. The full variable domain, completed using reference TRBV5-1 and TRBJ1-1, is KAGVTQTPRYLIKTRGQQVTLSCSPISGHRSVSWYQQTPGQGLQFLFEYFSETQRNKGNFPGRFSGRQFSNSRSEMNVSTLELGDSALYLCASSSGRGNTEAFFGQGTRLTVV.

The genes are TRBV11-2 and TRBJ2-7, with 10 bases aligning to TRBD2. Germline CDR1 SGHAT, CDR2 FQNNGV. V was clipped by 6 bases and J by 4 bases; unmatched bases: 9. The CDR3 sequence is 15 residues long. The DNA for the CDR3 is TGTGCCAGCAGATCCCCGAGACTAGCGGGTTACGAGCAGTACTTC. This codes for CASRSPRLAGYEQYF.

The rearrangement uses TRBV24-1 and TRBJ2-7; D uncertain. V gave up 3 bases and J gave up 5 bases, with 4 bases separating them. This CDR3 is 11 amino acids long. CDR1 KGHDR and CDR2 SFDVKD come from the germline V gene. CDR3 DNA: TGTGCCACCAGTGATGACAACGAGCAGTACTTC. This encodes CATSDDNEQYF.

The J gene is TRBJ2-1, the V gene TRBV18; 10 bases fit TRBD2. CDR1 is KGHSH and CDR2 is LQKENI in the germline V gene. V shed 5 bases and J 7 bases; nucleotides not matched to a gene: 11. The CDR3 contains 16 residues. CDR3 DNA sequence: TGTGCCAGCTCAATCACTAGCGGGACCCGGGGGAATGAGCAGTTCTTC. Residues: CASSITSGTRGNEQFF.

V usage is TRBV11-2 and J usage is TRBJ2-4; 9 nucleotides line up with TRBD1. The germline gives CDR1 SGHAT, CDR2 FQNNGV. The trim removed 4 bases at V and 1 base at J, leaving 8 bases unmatched. This CDR3 contains 17 residues. This CDR3 reads CASSSTGGRLAKNIQYF. As DNA, the CDR3 is TGTGCCAGCAGCTCAACAGGGGGCAGGTTGGCCAAAAACATTCAGTACTTC.

V is TRBV19 and J is TRBJ2-1, with 11 bases identical to TRBD2. The CDR3 contains 17 residues. Germline V gene lookup returns CDR1 LNHDA and CDR2 SQIVND (reference sequence). V shed 0 bases and J 7 bases; nucleotides not matched to a gene: 8. Written as DNA, the CDR3 is TGTGCCAGTAGTATAGAAGGAACTAGCGGGAGTTTGAATGAGCAGTTCTTC. It is translated as CASSIEGTSGSLNEQFF.

As DNA, the CDR3 is TGTGCCAGCAGTGATCTGCGCCTATACAATGAGCAGTTCTTC. Translation: CASSDLRLYNEQFF. This sequence joins TRBV2 and TRBJ2-1; D uncertain. CDR3 length: 14 residues. Per germline, CDR1 SNHLY and CDR2 FYNNEI. V lost 3 bases to trimming and J lost 4 bases, with 10 bases between them.

The chain uses TRBV20-1 and TRBJ2-7; 15 nucleotides match TRBD2. The CDR3 runs to 15 residues. The germline gives CDR1 DFQATT, CDR2 SNEGSKA (reference sequence). V was pared by 3 bases and J by 9 bases, with 9 bases of the junction left unmatched. This chain's CDR3 is CSASHPGLAGGGQYF. In nucleotides, the CDR3 is TGCAGTGCTAGTCATCCGGGACTAGCGGGAGGCGGGCAGTACTTC.

The chain has TRBV19 and TRBJ1-5; D is perhaps TRBD1 (6 bases). The ends were cut back, 5 bases at V and 2 bases at J, with 13 bases in the middle. The CDR3 contains 15 residues. Germline loops: CDR1 LNHDA, CDR2 SQIVND (reference sequence). CDR3 coding DNA: TGTGCCAGTAGTTCACAGGGTTCGGGCAATCAGCCCCAGCATTTT. Protein: CASSSQGSGNQPQHF.

The chain couples TRBV29-1 to TRBJ2-1, with TRBD2 matching 9 bases. Germline lookup yields CDR1 SQVTM and CDR2 ANQGSEA. The V gene end was trimmed by 3 bases and the J gene end by 7 bases; junction bases not matched to a gene: 7. The CDR3 is 14 amino acids. As DNA, the CDR3 is TGCAGCGTTGAGAAGGGGACTAGCACTAATGAGCAGTTCTTC. The encoded protein is CSVEKGTSTNEQFF.

The rearrangement uses TRBV19 and TRBJ2-5; TRBD2 matches at 8 bases. The ends lost 6 bases at V and 5 bases at J; junction bases unmatched: 8. The CDR3 runs to 14 residues. Per the germline V gene, CDR1 is LNHDA and CDR2 is SQIVND (reference sequence). The chain's CDR3 is CASRSFGGGETQYF. For the CDR3, the DNA is TGTGCCAGTAGGTCCTTTGGCGGGGGGGAGACCCAGTACTTC.

The count of this clone is one. The CDR3 DNA is TGTGCCAGCAGTCCCGGGACAGGAAGCAATCAGCCCCAGCATTTT. Its protein is CASSPGTGSNQPQHF. The rearrangement joins TRBV27 to TRBJ1-5, with 8 bases identical to TRBD1. The germline CDR1 and CDR2 sequences are MNHEY and SMNVEV (reference sequence). V dropped 5 bases and J dropped 1; count of bases not matched to a gene: 4. The CDR3 totals 15 residues.

This rearrangement joins TRBV9 to TRBJ2-4; D is uncertain. The ends were cut back, 0 bases at V and 1 base at J, with 5 bases in the middle. The CDR3 runs to 14 residues. Germline V gene sequence: CDR1 SGDLS, CDR2 YYNGEE. DNA of the CDR3: TGTGCCAGCAGCGTAGGCAGGGCCAAAAACATTCAGTACTTC. Translating gives CASSVGRAKNIQYF.

As concerns this clone: Germline is not matched at one junction end, which may reflect a read error. The rearrangement links TRBV30 to TRBJ2-2, with D perhaps matching TRBD2 (5 bases). Germline CDR1 and CDR2: GTSNPN and SVGIG (reference sequence). The CDR3 length is 13 residues. The CDR3 loop reads CAWSRRRTGKLFF. CDR3 coding DNA: TGTGCCTGGAGCCGAAGGAGGACCGGGAAGCTGTTTTTT.

This clone was counted a few times. The chain links TRBV5-1 to TRBJ2-1; 9 bases match TRBD2. The CDR3 has 13 amino acids. CDR1 is SGHRS and CDR2 is YFSETQ in the germline V gene. Losses at the gene ends were 6 bases for V and 8 bases for J; bases not matched to a gene: 6. The CDR3 loop is CASNSGTSYEQFF. Written as DNA, the CDR3 is TGCGCCAGCAACTCCGGGACTAGCTATGAGCAGTTCTTC.

The rearrangement links TRBV5-4 to TRBJ1-2, with D hard to call. V shed 0 bases and J shed 0 bases, with 9 bases lying between them. CDR3 length: 15 amino acids. Germline CDR1 and CDR2: SGHNT and YYREEE (reference sequence). CDR3 DNA: TGTGCCAGCAGCTTGGAGCTTGTTTCTAACTATGGCTACACCTTC. It specifies CASSLELVSNYGYTF.

This chain links TRBV4-1 with TRBJ1-2, with TRBD1 matching over 7 bases. CDR1 MGHRA and CDR2 YSYEKL come from the germline V gene. The V and J ends lost 1 base and 4 bases, in that order; junction bases with no gene match: 6. The CDR3 contains 15 residues. CDR3 in amino acids: CASSQGGQLGYGYTF. CDR3 DNA sequence: TGCGCCAGCAGCCAAGGGGGACAGTTGGGCTATGGCTACACCTTC.

The V call is TRBV19, the J call TRBJ1-2; D is perhaps TRBD1 (6 bases). This CDR3 has 13 residues. The germline gives CDR1 LNHDA, CDR2 SQIVND (reference sequence). V lost 6 bases and J lost 1, with 9 bases in between. For the CDR3, the DNA is TGTGCCAGTAGAATACAGGGTAACTATGGCTACACCTTC. Translated, it gives CASRIQGNYGYTF.

The rearrangement links TRBV9 to TRBJ2-1; 8 bases map to TRBD1. The CDR3 loop spans 15 amino acids. The junction had 7 bases not matched to a gene; V was cut back by 0 bases and J by 8 bases. The germline gives CDR1 SGDLS, CDR2 YYNGEE. CDR3 region: CASSVVDRVYDEQFF. The CDR3 DNA follows: TGTGCCAGCAGCGTAGTGGACAGGGTATACGATGAGCAGTTCTTC.

The rearrangement joins TRBV7-2 to TRBJ1-1, with D hard to call. Per the germline V gene, CDR1 is SGHTA and CDR2 is FQGNSA. V gave up 1 base and J gave up 0 bases, with 6 bases separating them. The CDR3 is 14 residues long. The CDR3 reads CASSLDQMNTEAFF. The DNA of the CDR3 is TGTGCCAGCAGCTTAGATCAGATGAACACTGAAGCTTTCTTT.

This clone was detected only a few times. The V call is TRBV4-2, the J call TRBJ2-7; 10 bases are a match to TRBD2. The CDR3 extends over 18 amino acids. The V and J ends lost 0 bases and 4 bases, in that order; junction bases with no gene match: 12. Germline V gene data show CDR1 as LGHNA and CDR2 as YNFKEQ. The CDR3 region has the DNA TGTGCCAGCAGCCAAGATATTCTCCCTAGCGGGAGTGAATACGAGCAGTACTTC. The encoded protein is CASSQDILPSGSEYEQYF.